This record concerns one T cell receptor beta chain sequence. Its antigen remains unknown. Sequencing was performed with immunoSEQ multiplex PCR; in TCRdb, only in-frame clones are kept and a portion is missing. The sample carries 70,000 to 95,000 clones, approximately 87% recorded once. Germline V CDR1 and CDR2: MDHEN, SYDVKM. V lost 8 bases, J lost 4 bases, and 6 bases stayed unmatched. The CDR3 is 13 amino acids. This specimen belongs to a study of T cell clones after liver transplantation. The study's findings and limits: A significant post-transplant drop in circulating graft-donor-reactive CD4 TCRbeta sequences occurred in most of the 8 subjects.

Thawed unstimulated PBMCs were FACS-sorted by CD3, CD4 and CD8 into two populations. The sample here was CD4+ T cells from blood, taken at the 22-month timepoint. The chain employs TRBV28 and TRBJ1-2, with TRBD1 matching 8 bases. This TCR derives from a human patient who received a liver transplant. Some T cells could come from the graft donor. The CDR3 bases are TGTGCCAGCGGACAGGGTAGGGGCTATGGCTACACCTTC. Protein sequence: CASGQGRGYGYTF.